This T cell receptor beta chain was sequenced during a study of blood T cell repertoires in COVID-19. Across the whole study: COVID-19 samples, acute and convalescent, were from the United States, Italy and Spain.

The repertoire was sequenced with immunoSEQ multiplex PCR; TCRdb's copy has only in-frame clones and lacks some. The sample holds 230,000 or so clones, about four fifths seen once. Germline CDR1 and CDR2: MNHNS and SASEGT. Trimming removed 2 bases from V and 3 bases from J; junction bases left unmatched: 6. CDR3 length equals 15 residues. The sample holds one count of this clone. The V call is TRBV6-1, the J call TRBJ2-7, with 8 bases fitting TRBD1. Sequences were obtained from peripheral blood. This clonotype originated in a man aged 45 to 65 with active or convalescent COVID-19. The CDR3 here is CASSEYEGQVYEQYF. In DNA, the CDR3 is TGTGCCAGCAGTGAATATGAGGGACAGGTCTACGAGCAGTACTTC.